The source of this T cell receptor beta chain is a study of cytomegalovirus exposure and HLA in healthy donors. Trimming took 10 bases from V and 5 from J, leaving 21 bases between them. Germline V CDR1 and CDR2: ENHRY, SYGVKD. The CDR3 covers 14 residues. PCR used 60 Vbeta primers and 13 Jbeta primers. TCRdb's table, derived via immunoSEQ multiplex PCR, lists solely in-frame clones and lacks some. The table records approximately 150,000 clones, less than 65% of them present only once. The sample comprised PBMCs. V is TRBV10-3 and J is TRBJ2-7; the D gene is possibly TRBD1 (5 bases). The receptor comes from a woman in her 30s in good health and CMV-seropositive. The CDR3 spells CATQVDSQNDEQYF. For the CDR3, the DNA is TGTGCCACCCAAGTCGACAGCCAAAACGACGAGCAGTACTTC.